This T cell receptor beta chain was identified in a study of regulatory T cells in long-lasting Graves disease. Specified time point: newly diagnosed GD, antithyroid drugs for less than 3 months. Following extraction of RNA from PBMCs, that RNA was used to make the TCR library. CDR3 size: 13 residues. From germline, CDR1 is SGHTA and CDR2 FQGNSA. The V gene lost 5 bases and the J gene lost 7 bases, with 11 bases spanning the gap. Arm-PCR of CDR3 regions with iRepertoire HTBI primers generated TCR beta libraries. TCRdb redid the calling of the multiplex PCR reads with MiXCR, one entry per CDR3 protein. The sample contains a few hundred thousand distinct CDR3 sequences, less than 15% of which appear only once. A further study also used this sample, focusing on T cells in Graves' hyperthyroidism and ophthalmopathy. From that second work: Blood samples included most of the expanded thyroid clonotypes exceeding 0.001.

The chain employs TRBV7-2 and TRBJ2-2, with D possibly being TRBD2 (6 bases). Source: peripheral blood mononuclear cells (PBMCs), taken at new diagnosis, from a patient treated with antithyroid drugs. This clonotype originated in a woman between 45 and 60 years old with Graves disease. This CDR3 reads CASSTLAYGELFF. The DNA for the CDR3 is TGTGCCAGCAGCACGCTAGCGTACGGGGAGCTGTTTTTT.